This T cell receptor beta chain was captured in a study of shared clonotypes between healthy human individuals. Study-level background: Each donor contributed plates that comprised three CD4 naive, three CD4 memory, two CD8 naive and one CD8 memory.

Clones were read by immunoSEQ multiplex PCR, and TCRdb kept only the in-frame ones, dropping some. The table lists around 1.6 million clones, 98% of them singletons. On this clone: Its antigen is unknown.

V was cut by 3 bases and J by 0 bases, with 9 bases left in between. The V gene's germline CDR1 is SGHTA and CDR2 FQGNSA. The CDR3 consists of 15 residues. Findings and limits, study-wide: For sorted subsets, rarefaction showed incomplete sequencing despite large depth. In a few donors, around 5% of naive CD4 clonotypes appeared in common.

The chain has TRBV7-2 and TRBJ1-3; TRBD1 is a possible D gene (5 bases). The sequence was obtained from a man aged 25-45 years in good health. The sample was naive CD4+ T cells sorted from blood. Subset indicated: CD45RA+ positively selected. The CDR3 DNA is TGTGCCAGCAGCTTCCGCGGGGGCTCTGGAAACACCATATATTTT. It encodes CASSFRGGSGNTIYF. Drawing the rest from reference TRBV7-2 and TRBJ1-3, the complete variable domain is GAGVSQSPSNKVTEKGKDVELRCDPISGHTALYWYRQSLGQGLEFLIYFQGNSAPDKSGLPSDRFSAERTGGSVSTLTIQRTQQEDSAVYLCASSFRGGSGNTIYFGEGSWLTVV.